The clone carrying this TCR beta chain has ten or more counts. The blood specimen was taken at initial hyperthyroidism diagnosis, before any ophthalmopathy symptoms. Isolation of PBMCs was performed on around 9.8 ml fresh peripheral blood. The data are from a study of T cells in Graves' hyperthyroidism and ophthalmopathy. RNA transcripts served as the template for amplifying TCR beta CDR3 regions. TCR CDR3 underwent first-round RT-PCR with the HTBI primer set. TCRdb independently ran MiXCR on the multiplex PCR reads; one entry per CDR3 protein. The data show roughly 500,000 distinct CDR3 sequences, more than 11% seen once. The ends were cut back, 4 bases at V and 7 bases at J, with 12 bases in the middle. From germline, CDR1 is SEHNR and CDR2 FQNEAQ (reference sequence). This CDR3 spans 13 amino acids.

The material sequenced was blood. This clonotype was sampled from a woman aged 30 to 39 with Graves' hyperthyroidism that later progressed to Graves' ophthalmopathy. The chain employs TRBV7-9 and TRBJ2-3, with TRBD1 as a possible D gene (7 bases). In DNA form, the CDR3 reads TGTGCCAGCAGCTCGACAGGGAGGTATACGCAGTATTTT. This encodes CASSSTGRYTQYF.